The subject of this entry is one TCR beta chain. This entry is derived from a study of blood T cell repertoires in COVID-19. Study information: The samples span acute and convalescent COVID-19 from the United States, Italy and Spain. PBMCs, B-cell-depleted T cells, or T cells provided the cDNA or gDNA that made up the material.

Germline CDR1 LGHDT, CDR2 YNNKEL (reference sequence). The CDR3 has 15 amino acids. Trimming left V 1 base short and J 6 bases short, with 14 bases between. Authors' data handling: Counts of nucleated cells, estimated from reference gene primer amplification, were obtained. Some clones are missing from TCRdb's copy, which holds only in-frame ones; the method was immunoSEQ multiplex PCR. The DNA was the basis for D and trimming; V, J and clone size are from that table. In the table there are over 45,000 clones, over 85% of which are singletons. The sequence was collected from a woman older than 75 with acute or convalescent COVID-19. V gene TRBV3-1 (or the pseudogene TRBV3-2) combines with J gene TRBJ2-3; D not resolved. The material sequenced was peripheral blood. DNA for the CDR3: TGTGCCAGCAGCCAAGTCACTACCTTTGGGGATACGCAGTATTTT. Protein sequence: CASSQVTTFGDTQYF.